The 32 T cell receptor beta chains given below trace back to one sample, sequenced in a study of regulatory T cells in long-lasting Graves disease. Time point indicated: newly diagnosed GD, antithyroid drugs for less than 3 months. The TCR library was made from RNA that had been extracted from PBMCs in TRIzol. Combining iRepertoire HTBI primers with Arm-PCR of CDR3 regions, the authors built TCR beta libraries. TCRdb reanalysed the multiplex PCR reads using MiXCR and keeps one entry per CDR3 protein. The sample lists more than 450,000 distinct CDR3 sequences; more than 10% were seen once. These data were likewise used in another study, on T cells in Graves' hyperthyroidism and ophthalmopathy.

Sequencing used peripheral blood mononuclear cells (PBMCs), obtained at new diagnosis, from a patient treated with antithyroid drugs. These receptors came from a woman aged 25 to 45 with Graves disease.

The CDR3 spells CASSQGQHNEQFF. As DNA, the CDR3 is TGTGCCAGCAGCCAAGGACAGCACAATGAGCAGTTCTTC. The chain uses TRBV14 and TRBJ2-1; D possibly corresponds to TRBD1 (5 bases). V lost 1 base, J lost 5 bases, and 6 bases lay in between. The CDR3 spans 13 residues. Germline V CDR1 and CDR2: SGHDN, FVKESK.

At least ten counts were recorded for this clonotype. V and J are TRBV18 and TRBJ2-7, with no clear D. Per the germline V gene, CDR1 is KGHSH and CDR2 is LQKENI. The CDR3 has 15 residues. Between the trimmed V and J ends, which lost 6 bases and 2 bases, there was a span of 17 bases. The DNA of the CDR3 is TGTGCCAGCTCGCCGGGTACAGAAAATCCCTACGAGCAGTACTTC. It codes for CASSPGTENPYEQYF.

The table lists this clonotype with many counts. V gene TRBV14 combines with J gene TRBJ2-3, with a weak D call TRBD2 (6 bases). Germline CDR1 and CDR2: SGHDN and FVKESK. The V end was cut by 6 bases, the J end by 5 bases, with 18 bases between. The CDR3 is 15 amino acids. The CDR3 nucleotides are TGTGCCAGCAGTCGACTAGGGGTAAGGCAAGATACGCAGTATTTT. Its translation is CASSRLGVRQDTQYF.

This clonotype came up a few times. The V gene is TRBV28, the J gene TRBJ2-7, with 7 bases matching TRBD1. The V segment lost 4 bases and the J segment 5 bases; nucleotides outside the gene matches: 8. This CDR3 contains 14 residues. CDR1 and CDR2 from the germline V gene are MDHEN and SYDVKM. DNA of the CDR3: TGTGCCAGCAGTTCCCTGACAGGGAATGACGAGCAGTACTTC. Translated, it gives CASSSLTGNDEQYF.

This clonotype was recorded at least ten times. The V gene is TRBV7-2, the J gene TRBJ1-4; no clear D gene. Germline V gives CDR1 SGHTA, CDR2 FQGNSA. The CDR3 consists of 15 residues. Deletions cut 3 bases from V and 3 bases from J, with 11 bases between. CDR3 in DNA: TGTGCCAGCAGCTTTTCCCGGGCTTCTAATGAAAAACTGTTTTTT. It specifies CASSFSRASNEKLFF.

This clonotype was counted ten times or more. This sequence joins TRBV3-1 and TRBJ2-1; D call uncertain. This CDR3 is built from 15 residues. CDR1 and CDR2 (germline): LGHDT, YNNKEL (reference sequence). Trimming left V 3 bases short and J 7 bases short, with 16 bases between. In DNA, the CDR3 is TGTGCCAGCAGCCACCCTGGGCAGGCGTCGAATGAGCAGTTCTTC. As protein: CASSHPGQASNEQFF.

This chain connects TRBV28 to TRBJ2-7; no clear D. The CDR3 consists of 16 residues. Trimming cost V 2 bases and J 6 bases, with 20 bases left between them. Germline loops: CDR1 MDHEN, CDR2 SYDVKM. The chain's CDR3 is CASSLESARRTSEQYF. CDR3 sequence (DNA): TGTGCCAGCAGTTTAGAATCGGCCAGGCGGACGTCCGAGCAGTACTTC.

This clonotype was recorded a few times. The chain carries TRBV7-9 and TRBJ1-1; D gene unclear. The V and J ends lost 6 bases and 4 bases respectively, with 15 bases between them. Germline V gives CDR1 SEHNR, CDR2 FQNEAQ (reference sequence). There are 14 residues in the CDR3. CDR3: CASSPTERGTEAFF. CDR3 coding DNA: TGTGCCAGCAGTCCAACGGAACGGGGCACTGAAGCTTTCTTT.

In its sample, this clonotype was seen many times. CDR3 DNA sequence: TGTGCCAGCAGGGCAGGGCAGAACACTGAAGCTTTCTTT. Protein: CASRAGQNTEAFF. The V gene is TRBV2, the J gene TRBJ1-1; tentatively, D is TRBD1 (5 bases). The CDR3 length is 13 residues. V shed 6 bases and J shed 1 base, with 9 bases lying between them. Germline values: CDR1 SNHLY, CDR2 FYNNEI.

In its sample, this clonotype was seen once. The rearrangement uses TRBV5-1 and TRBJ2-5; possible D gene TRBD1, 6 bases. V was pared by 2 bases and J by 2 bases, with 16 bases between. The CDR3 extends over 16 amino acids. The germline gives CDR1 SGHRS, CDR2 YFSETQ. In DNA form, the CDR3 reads TGCGCCAGCAGCTTCAATACCGGACAGATACAAGAGACCCAGTACTTC. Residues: CASSFNTGQIQETQYF.

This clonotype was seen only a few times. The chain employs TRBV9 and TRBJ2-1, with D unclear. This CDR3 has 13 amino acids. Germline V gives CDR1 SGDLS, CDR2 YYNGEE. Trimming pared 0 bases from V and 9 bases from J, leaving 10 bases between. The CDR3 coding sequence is TGTGCCAGCAGCGTAGCTCTGGGTTCTGAGCAGTTCTTC. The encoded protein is CASSVALGSEQFF.

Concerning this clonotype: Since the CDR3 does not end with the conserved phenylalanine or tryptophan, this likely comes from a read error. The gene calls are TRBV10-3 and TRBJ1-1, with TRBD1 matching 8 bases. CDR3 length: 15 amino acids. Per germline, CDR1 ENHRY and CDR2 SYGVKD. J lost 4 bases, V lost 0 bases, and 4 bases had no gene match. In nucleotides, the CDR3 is TGTGCCATCAGTGAGTCTGCGGGGACAGGCACTGAAGCTTTCCTT. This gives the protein CAISESAGTGTEAFL.

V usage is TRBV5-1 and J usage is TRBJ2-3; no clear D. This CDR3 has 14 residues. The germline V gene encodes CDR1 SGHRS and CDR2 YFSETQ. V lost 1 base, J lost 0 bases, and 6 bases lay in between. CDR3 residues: CASSLFTSTDTQYF. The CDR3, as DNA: TGCGCCAGCAGCTTGTTTACTAGCACAGATACGCAGTATTTT.

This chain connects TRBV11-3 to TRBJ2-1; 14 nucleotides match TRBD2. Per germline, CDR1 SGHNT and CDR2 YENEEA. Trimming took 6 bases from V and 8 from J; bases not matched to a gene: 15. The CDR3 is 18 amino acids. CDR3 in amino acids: CASSTGTGGLAGDDEQFF. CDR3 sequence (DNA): TGTGCCAGCAGTACCGGGACAGGGGGACTAGCGGGAGACGATGAGCAGTTCTTC. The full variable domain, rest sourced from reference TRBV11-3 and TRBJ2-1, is EAGVVQSPRYKIIEKKQPVAFWCNPISGHNTLYWYLQNLGQGPELLIRYENEEAVDDSQLPKDRFSAERLKGVDSTLKIQPAELGDSAVYLCASSTGTGGLAGDDEQFFGPGTRLTVL.

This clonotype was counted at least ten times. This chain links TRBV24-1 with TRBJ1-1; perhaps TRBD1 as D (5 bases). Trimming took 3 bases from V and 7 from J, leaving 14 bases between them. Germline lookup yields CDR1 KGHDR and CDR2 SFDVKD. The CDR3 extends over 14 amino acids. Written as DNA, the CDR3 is TGTGCCACCAGTGATACTGGGGCCTCACTTGAAGCTTTCTTT. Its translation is CATSDTGASLEAFF.

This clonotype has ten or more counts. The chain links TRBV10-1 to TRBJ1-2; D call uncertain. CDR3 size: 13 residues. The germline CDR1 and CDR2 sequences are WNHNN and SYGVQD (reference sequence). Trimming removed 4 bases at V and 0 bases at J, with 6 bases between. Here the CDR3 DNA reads TGCGCCAGCAGTGCTGACTCTAACTATGGCTACACCTTC. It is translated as CASSADSNYGYTF.

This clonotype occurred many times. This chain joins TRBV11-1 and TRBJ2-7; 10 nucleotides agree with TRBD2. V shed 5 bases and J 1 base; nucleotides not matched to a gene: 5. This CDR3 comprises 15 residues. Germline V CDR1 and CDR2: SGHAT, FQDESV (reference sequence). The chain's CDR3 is CASSKTSGLSYEQYF. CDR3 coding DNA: TGTGCCAGCAGCAAGACTAGCGGGTTATCCTACGAGCAGTACTTC.

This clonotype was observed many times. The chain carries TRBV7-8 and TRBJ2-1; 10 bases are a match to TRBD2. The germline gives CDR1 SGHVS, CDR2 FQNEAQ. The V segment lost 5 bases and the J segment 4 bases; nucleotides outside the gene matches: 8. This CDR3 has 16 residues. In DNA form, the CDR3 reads TGTGCCAGCAGCCCCCTGCCTAGCGGGAGTTACAATGAGCAGTTCTTC. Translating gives CASSPLPSGSYNEQFF. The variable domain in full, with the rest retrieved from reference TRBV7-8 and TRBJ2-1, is GAGVSQSPRYKVAKRGQDVALRCDPISGHVSLFWYQQALGQGPEFLTYFQNEAQLDKSGLPSDRFFAERPEGSVSTLKIQRTQQEDSAVYLCASSPLPSGSYNEQFFGPGTRLTVL.

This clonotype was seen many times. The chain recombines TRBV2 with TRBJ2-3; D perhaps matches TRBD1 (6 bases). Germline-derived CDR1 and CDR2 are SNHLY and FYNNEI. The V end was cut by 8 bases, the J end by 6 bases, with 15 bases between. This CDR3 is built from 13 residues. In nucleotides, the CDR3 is TGTGCCAGCTCGAACAGGGCGTGGGATACGCAGTATTTT. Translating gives CASSNRAWDTQYF.

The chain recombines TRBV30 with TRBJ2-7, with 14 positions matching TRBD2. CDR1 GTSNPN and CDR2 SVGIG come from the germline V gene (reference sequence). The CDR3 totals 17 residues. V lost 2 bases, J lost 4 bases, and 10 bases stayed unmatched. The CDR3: CAWSPTGTSGSGYEQYF. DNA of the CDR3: TGTGCCTGGAGTCCTACCGGGACTAGCGGGAGTGGTTACGAGCAGTACTTC.

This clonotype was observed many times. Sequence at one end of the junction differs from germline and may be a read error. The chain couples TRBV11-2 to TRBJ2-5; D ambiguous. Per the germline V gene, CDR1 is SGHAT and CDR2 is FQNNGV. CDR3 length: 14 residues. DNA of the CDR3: TGTACCAGCAGTCGATCACCAAAACCAGAGACCCAGTACTTC. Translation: CTSSRSPKPETQYF.

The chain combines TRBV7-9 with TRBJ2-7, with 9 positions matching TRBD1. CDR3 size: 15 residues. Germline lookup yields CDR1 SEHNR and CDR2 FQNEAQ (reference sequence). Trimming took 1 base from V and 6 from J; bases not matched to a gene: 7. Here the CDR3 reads CASSLGDRVNSEQYV. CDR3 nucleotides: TGTGCCAGCAGCTTAGGGGACAGGGTGAATAGCGAGCAGTACGTC.

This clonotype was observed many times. The CDR3: CASSPRTGADTQYF. CDR3 nucleotides: TGTGCCAGCTCACCGAGGACCGGCGCAGATACGCAGTATTTT. The chain is built from TRBV18 and TRBJ2-3; no clear D gene. The germline gives CDR1 KGHSH, CDR2 LQKENI. Trimming stripped 3 bases from V and 4 bases from J, with 11 bases between. CDR3 length: 14 residues.

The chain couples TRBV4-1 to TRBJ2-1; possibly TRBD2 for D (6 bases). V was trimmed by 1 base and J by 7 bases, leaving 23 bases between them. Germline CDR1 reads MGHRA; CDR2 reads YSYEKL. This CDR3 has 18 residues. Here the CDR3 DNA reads TGCGCCAGCAGCCAAGGTGGATGGGACTTCGCACATTCAAATGAGCAGTTCTTC. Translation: CASSQGGWDFAHSNEQFF.

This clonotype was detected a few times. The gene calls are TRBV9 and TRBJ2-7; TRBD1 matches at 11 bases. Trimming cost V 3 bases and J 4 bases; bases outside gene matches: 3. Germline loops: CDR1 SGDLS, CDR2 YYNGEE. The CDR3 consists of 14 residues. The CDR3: CASSGGQGVYEQYF. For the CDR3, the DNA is TGTGCCAGCAGCGGGGGACAGGGGGTTTACGAGCAGTACTTC.

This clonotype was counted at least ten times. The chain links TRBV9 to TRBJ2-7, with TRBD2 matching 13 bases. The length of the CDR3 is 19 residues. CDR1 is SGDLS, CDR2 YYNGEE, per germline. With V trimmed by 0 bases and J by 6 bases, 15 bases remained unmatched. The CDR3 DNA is TGTGCCAGCAGCGTAGGCCCTGGACTAGCGGGAGAGGGGGAGGTCGAGCAGTACTTC. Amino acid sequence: CASSVGPGLAGEGEVEQYF.

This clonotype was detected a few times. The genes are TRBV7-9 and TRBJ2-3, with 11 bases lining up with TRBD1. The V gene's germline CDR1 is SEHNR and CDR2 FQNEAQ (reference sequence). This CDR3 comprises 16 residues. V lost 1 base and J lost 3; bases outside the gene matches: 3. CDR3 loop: CASSLGTGGRTDTQYF. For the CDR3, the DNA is TGTGCCAGCAGCTTAGGGACAGGGGGCCGGACAGATACGCAGTATTTT.

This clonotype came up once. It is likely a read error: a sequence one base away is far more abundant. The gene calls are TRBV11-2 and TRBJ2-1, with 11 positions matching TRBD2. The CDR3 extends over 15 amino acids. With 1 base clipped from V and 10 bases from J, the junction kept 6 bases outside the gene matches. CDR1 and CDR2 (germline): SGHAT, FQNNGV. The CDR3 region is CASSLALAGVREQFF. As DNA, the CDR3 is TGTGCCAGCAGCTTAGCACTAGCGGGAGTTCGCGAGCAGTTCTTC.

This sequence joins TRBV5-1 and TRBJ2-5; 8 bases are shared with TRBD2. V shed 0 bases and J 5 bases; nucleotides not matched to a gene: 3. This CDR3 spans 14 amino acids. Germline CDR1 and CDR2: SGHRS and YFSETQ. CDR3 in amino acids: CASSLVTSEETQYF. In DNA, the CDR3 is TGCGCCAGCAGCTTGGTGACTAGCGAGGAGACCCAGTACTTC.

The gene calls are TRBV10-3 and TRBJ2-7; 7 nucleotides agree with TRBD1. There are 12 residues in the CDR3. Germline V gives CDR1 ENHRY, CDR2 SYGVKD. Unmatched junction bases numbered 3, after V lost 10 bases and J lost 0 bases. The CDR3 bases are TGTGCCAGCTGGGACAGCTCCTACGAGCAGTACGTC. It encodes CASWDSSYEQYV.

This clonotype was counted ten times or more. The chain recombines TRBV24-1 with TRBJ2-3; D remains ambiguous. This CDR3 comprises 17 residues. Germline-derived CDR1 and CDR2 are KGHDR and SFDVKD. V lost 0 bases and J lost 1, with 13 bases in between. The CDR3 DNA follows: TGTGCCACCAGTGATTTGGATCGCGCCGGTCGCACAGATACGCAGTATTTT. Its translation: CATSDLDRAGRTDTQYF.

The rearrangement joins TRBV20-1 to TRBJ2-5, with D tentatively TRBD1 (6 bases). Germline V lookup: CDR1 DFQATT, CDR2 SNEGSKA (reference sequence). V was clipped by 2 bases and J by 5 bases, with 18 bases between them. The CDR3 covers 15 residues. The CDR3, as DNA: TGCAGTGCTAGAACGCCTAACAGGGATTGGGAGACCCAGTACTTC. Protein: CSARTPNRDWETQYF.